This T cell receptor beta chain was captured by sequencing in a study of T cells in localized non-small cell lung cancer. Study conclusions and caveats: In adjacent lung, a median around 55 of the top 100 tumor clones were found.

The germline V gene has CDR1 MNHGY and CDR2 SAAAGT. CDR3 size: 13 residues. This clone has just a few counts. No antigen is known for it. One end of the junction is discordant with germline, which a read error may explain. Repertoires were generated with immunoSEQ multiplex PCR, while TCRdb's copy carries only in-frame clones and drops some. The sample yields around 1,700 clones, 20% seen once. This material consisted of lung tumor tissue, taken before any cancer treatment. This chain uses TRBV6-8 with TRBJ2-7; D gene unclear. The sequence came from a man aged 35 to 69 with stage III lung adenocarcinoma. This chain's CDR3 is CAISGPRPYEQYF. The CDR3 DNA reads as TGTGCCATCAGTGGCCCCAGGCCCTACGAGCAGTACTTC.